The sequence of this TCR beta chain was determined in a study of CD8+CD57+ T cells in acquired aplastic anemia. According to the study, genomic DNA was the template for TCR beta VDJ and CDR3 profiling. TCRdb used MiXCR to reprocess the reads, holding one entry per CDR3 protein. Here the sample spans a few hundred thousand distinct CDR3 sequences, roughly 64% being singletons. In germline, CDR1 is LGHNA, CDR2 YSLEER. The CDR3 has 17 amino acids. The V segment lost 0 bases and the J segment 1 base; nucleotides outside the gene matches: 8. This receptor was taken from a human donor in good health, serving as a control. Sequencing used sorted CD4+, CD8+, or CD8+CD57+ T cells (not recorded which) from PBMCs. The J gene is TRBJ2-7, the V gene TRBV4-3; 8 bases agree with TRBD2. DNA for the CDR3: TGCGCCAGCAGCCAAGATCTACGCGCGGGGGGTTCCTACGAGCAGTACTTC. Amino acids: CASSQDLRAGGSYEQYF.